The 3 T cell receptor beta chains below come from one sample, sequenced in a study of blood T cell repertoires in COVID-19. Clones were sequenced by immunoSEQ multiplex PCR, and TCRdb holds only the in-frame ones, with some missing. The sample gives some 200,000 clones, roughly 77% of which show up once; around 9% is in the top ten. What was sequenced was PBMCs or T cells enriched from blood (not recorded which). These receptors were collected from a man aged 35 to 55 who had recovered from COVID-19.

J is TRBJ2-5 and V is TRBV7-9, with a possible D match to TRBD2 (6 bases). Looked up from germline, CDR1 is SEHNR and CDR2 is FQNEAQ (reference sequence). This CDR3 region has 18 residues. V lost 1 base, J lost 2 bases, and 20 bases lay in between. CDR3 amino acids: CASSLEERRRGKQETQYF. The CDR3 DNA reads TGTGCCAGCAGCTTAGAGGAGAGGCGGAGGGGAAAACAAGAGACCCAGTACTTC.

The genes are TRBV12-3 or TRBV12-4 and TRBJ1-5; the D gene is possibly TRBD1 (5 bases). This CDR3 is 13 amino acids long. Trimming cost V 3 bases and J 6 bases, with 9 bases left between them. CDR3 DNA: TGTGCCAGCAGTTTCGGGCAGGGTCAGCCCCAGCATTTT. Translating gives CASSFGQGQPQHF.

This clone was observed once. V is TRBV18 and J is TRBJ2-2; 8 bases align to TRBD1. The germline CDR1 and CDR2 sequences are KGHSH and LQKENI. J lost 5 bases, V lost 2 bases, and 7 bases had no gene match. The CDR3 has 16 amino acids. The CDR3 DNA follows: TGTGCCAGCTCACCAGCGACAGGGGTGGGGACCGGGGAGCTGTTTTTT. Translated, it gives CASSPATGVGTGELFF.